The 5 T cell receptor beta chains below all came from one sample that was sequenced in a study of blood T cell repertoires in COVID-19. Profiling relied on immunoSEQ multiplex PCR, and the TCRdb table lists in-frame clones only, not all of them. Of around 270,000 clones detected, approximately 86% appear once; the ten largest clones hold roughly 4.9%. Sequencing was performed on peripheral blood. The source of these receptors is a woman aged 60-75 years with COVID-19, enrolled during active disease.

This chain connects TRBV7-2 to TRBJ2-1; D is possibly TRBD2 (5 bases). V lost 2 bases and J lost 0, with 8 bases in between. This CDR3 spans 15 amino acids. The germline V gene has CDR1 SGHTA and CDR2 FQGNSA. The CDR3 region is CASSLLGSSYNEQFF. The CDR3 DNA reads as TGTGCCAGCAGCTTACTGGGGAGCTCCTACAATGAGCAGTTCTTC.

About this clone: Within the sample, other DNA sequences also encode this same CDR3. This chain uses TRBV5-4 with TRBJ2-7; maybe TRBD2 (5 bases). The CDR3 sequence is 14 residues long. The germline V gene encodes CDR1 SGHNT and CDR2 YYREEE (reference sequence). V lost 0 bases, J lost 3 bases, and 10 bases lay in between. Here the CDR3 reads CASSLAGRGYEQYF. For the CDR3, the DNA is TGTGCCAGCAGCTTGGCGGGCCGGGGCTACGAGCAGTACTTC.

For the CDR3, the DNA is TGTGCCAGCAGCTTAGATCAGCGGGAGCAGTTCTTC. Protein product: CASSLDQREQFF. The chain has TRBV11-3 and TRBJ2-1; D is perhaps TRBD2 (5 bases). Germline-derived CDR1 and CDR2 are SGHNT and YENEEA. CDR3 length: 12 residues. V gave up 0 bases and J gave up 10 bases, with 7 bases separating them.

The chain's CDR3 is CASSGTGGDYEQYF. Here the CDR3 DNA reads TGTGCCAGCAGTGGGACAGGGGGCGACTACGAGCAGTACTTC. V and J are TRBV6-1 and TRBJ2-7; 11 bases line up with TRBD1. This CDR3 comprises 14 residues. Germline CDR1 and CDR2: MNHNS and SASEGT. V gave up 4 bases and J gave up 3 bases; unmatched junction bases: 2.

A few counts support this clone. No DNA is shown, since the ends of the CDR3 on it are uncertain; the CDR3 is the one TCRdb lists. The chain carries TRBV30 and TRBJ2-1; TRBD2, the table's D call, lacks a check against the DNA. Germline lookup yields CDR1 GTSNPN and CDR2 SVGIG (reference sequence). With termini counted, the CDR3 has 14 amino acids. CDR3 region: CAWHPGVAGGAPFF.